The entry that follows covers one TCR beta chain sequence. This sample was included in a study of blood T cell repertoires in COVID-19. Background on the study: Samples came from the United States, Italy and Spain, spanning acute and convalescent COVID-19.

Per the study methods: Cell counts per sample came from amplifying reference gene primers. Using immunoSEQ multiplex PCR, the repertoire was profiled, and TCRdb retains in-frame clones only, with some absent. The V and J calls and the clone size are those of that table, but D and trimming were determined from the DNA. This sample has around 200,000 clones, with 70% to 90% found just once. The CDR3 has 14 residues. Trimming took 1 base from V and 4 from J, leaving 10 bases between them. Per the germline V gene, CDR1 is SEHNR and CDR2 is FQNEAQ (reference sequence). V usage is TRBV7-9 and J usage is TRBJ1-1; D is perhaps TRBD1 (5 bases). This clonotype originated in a man in his thirties or forties with acute or convalescent COVID-19. The sequenced sample was peripheral blood. The CDR3 nucleotides read TGTGCCAGCAGCTTAGTCCCAGGGTCCACTGAAGCTTTCTTT. It is translated as CASSLVPGSTEAFF. The full variable domain, with the rest looked up from reference TRBV7-9 and TRBJ1-1, is DTGVSQNPRHKITKRGQNVTFRCDPISEHNRLYWYRQTLGQGPEFLTYFQNEAQLEKSRLLSDRFSAERPKGSFSTLEIQRTEQGDSAMYLCASSLVPGSTEAFFGQGTRLTVV.